The 14 T cell receptor beta chains given below trace back to one sample, sequenced in a study of identical twins. TCRdb ran MiXCR on the 5' RACE reads and lists one entry per CDR3 protein. The repertoire holds 200,000 to 250,000 distinct CDR3 sequences, 6.5% seen once, with approximately 14% in the top ten. The same data also went into a second study, on T cells expressing NK-cell markers.

The specimen sequenced was CD8+ T cells sorted from blood. The receptors derive from a woman between 18 and 29 years old in good health.

In this sample, this clonotype turned up a few times. The genes are TRBV19 and TRBJ2-6; D unresolved. Germline V gene sequence: CDR1 LNHDA, CDR2 SQIVND (reference sequence). The CDR3 sequence is 15 residues long. V gave up 10 bases and J gave up 1 base, with 14 bases separating them. The CDR3 is CATQSSGSGANVLTF. The CDR3 DNA reads TGTGCCACCCAGAGCTCCGGTTCTGGGGCCAACGTCCTGACTTTC.

The table lists this clonotype with many counts. The gene calls are TRBV12-3 or TRBV12-4 and TRBJ2-7; weak D call: TRBD2 (5 bases). V lost 5 bases and J lost 3, with 14 bases in between. The CDR3 contains 14 residues. DNA of the CDR3: TGTGCCAGCAGTACTAGTGGGTCCCTCTACGAGCAGTACTTC. It specifies CASSTSGSLYEQYF.

This clonotype showed up just once. A read error may explain this, as a much larger clone is one base away. This sequence joins TRBV9 and TRBJ1-6, with D possibly being TRBD1 (5 bases). The CDR3 consists of 15 residues. Germline V gene lookup returns CDR1 SGDLS and CDR2 YYNGEE. The CDR3 sequence: CASSVEGLGNSHLHF. CDR3 DNA sequence: TGTGCCAGCAGCGTAGAGGGGTTAGGAAATTCACACCTCCACTTT.

This clonotype was recorded once. This chain joins TRBV30 and TRBJ2-1, with D perhaps TRBD2 (7 bases). Germline V gene lookup returns CDR1 GTSNPN and CDR2 SVGIG (reference sequence). This CDR3 has 13 residues. Trimming took off 3 bases at V and 4 bases at J, with 10 bases between the two ends. The CDR3 loop is CAWRGRGYNEQFF. DNA of the CDR3: TGTGCCTGGAGGGGGAGGGGGTACAATGAGCAGTTCTTC.

In this sample, this clonotype turned up a few times. V and J are TRBV12-3 or TRBV12-4 and TRBJ1-1; D remains ambiguous. Trimming removed 7 bases at V and 5 bases at J, with 14 bases between. The CDR3 length is 13 residues. The CDR3 nucleotides read TGTGCCAGCACTCCCACTGTTTTAACTGAAGCTTTCTTT. This codes for CASTPTVLTEAFF.

J is TRBJ2-1 and V is TRBV3-1; D assignment may be TRBD1 or TRBD2 (5 bases each). V was trimmed by 4 bases and J by 9 bases, leaving 25 bases between them. Germline lookup yields CDR1 LGHDT and CDR2 YNNKEL (reference sequence). The CDR3 spans 17 residues. The CDR3 region has the DNA TGTGCCAGCAGCCCCCTACGCCGGGACCTTATACCCCCTGAGCAGTTCTTC. It codes for CASSPLRRDLIPPEQFF.

The gene calls are TRBV27 and TRBJ1-1; D is perhaps TRBD1 (6 bases). CDR3 length equals 14 residues. Trimming removed 5 bases at V and 1 base at J, with 11 bases between. Looked up from germline, CDR1 is MNHEY and CDR2 is SMNVEV (reference sequence). CDR3 nucleotide sequence: TGTGCCAGCAGTGGAACAGGGCCGAACACTGAAGCTTTCTTT. Protein: CASSGTGPNTEAFF.

The rearrangement uses TRBV9 and TRBJ2-2; no definite D call. The V and J ends lost 3 bases and 1 base respectively, with 16 bases between them. CDR3 length: 17 residues. The germline CDR1 and CDR2 sequences are SGDLS and YYNGEE. This chain's CDR3 is CASSGTSVLLNTGELFF. The CDR3 DNA is TGTGCCAGCAGCGGTACGTCTGTATTATTGAACACCGGGGAGCTGTTTTTT.

The chain combines TRBV7-8 with TRBJ2-3, with no clear D. This CDR3 region has 15 residues. CDR1 is SGHVS and CDR2 is FQNEAQ in the germline V gene. V gave up 2 bases and J gave up 0 bases, with 9 bases separating them. CDR3 DNA sequence: TGTGCCAGCAGCTTATTAGCACGAAGCACAGATACGCAGTATTTT. Amino acids: CASSLLARSTDTQYF.

This chain uses TRBV11-1 with TRBJ2-7; 13 bases fit TRBD2. The CDR3 runs 19 residues. V lost 4 bases, J lost 0 bases, and 12 bases stayed unmatched. CDR1 SGHAT and CDR2 FQDESV come from the germline V gene (reference sequence). DNA of the CDR3: TGTGCCAGCAGCTCGTTAAGACTAGCGGGGGGTGGTACCTCCTACGAGCAGTACTTC. It codes for CASSSLRLAGGGTSYEQYF.

The rearrangement links TRBV10-2 to TRBJ2-7; 10 bases align to TRBD2. The germline gives CDR1 WSHSY, CDR2 SAAADI. V lost 6 bases to trimming and J lost 1 base; unmatched junction nucleotides: 3. This CDR3 is 14 amino acids long. CDR3 DNA: TGCGCCAGCAGCGTGACTAGCGGGTCCTACGAGCAGTACTTC. Protein: CASSVTSGSYEQYF.

The chain employs TRBV11-2 and TRBJ2-3, with TRBD2 matching over 11 bases. The ends lost 5 bases at V and 6 bases at J; junction bases unmatched: 13. The CDR3 sequence is 17 residues long. Germline V gene lookup returns CDR1 SGHAT and CDR2 FQNNGV. In DNA form, the CDR3 reads TGTGCCAGCAGCCGCGTCGTTAGCGGGAGGGCCCCGGATACGCAGTATTTT. Translated: CASSRVVSGRAPDTQYF.

This clonotype was observed a handful of times. This chain joins TRBV10-2 and TRBJ2-7, with D maybe TRBD2 (6 bases). CDR1 WSHSY and CDR2 SAAADI come from the germline V gene. Trimming cost V 4 bases and J 0 bases, with 13 bases left between them. The CDR3 length is 15 residues. The CDR3 bases are TGCGCCAGCAGTGTTAGCGGTTACCGCTCCTACGAGCAGTACTTC. Translation: CASSVSGYRSYEQYF.

The sample holds many counts of this clonotype. This chain links TRBV9 with TRBJ2-1; D is unresolved. There are 14 residues in the CDR3. CDR1 is SGDLS and CDR2 is YYNGEE in the germline V gene. V dropped 4 bases and J dropped 0 bases, with 8 bases sitting between them. CDR3 DNA: TGTGCCAGCAGCCCGGTGAGCTCCTACAATGAGCAGTTCTTC. It translates to CASSPVSSYNEQFF. The variable domain in full, with the rest retrieved from reference TRBV9 and TRBJ2-1, is DSGVTQTPKHLITATGQRVTLRCSPRSGDLSVYWYQQSLDQGLQFLIQYYNGEERAKGNILERFSAQQFPDLHSELNLSSLELGDSALYFCASSPVSSYNEQFFGPGTRLTVL.